The next 16 T cell receptor beta chains were all read from a single sample in a study of cytomegalovirus exposure and HLA in healthy donors. Vbeta (60) and Jbeta (13) primers were used in the PCR. Produced via immunoSEQ multiplex PCR; TCRdb's table is partial and in-frame only. Of about 180,000 clones listed, almost 85% are singletons. The source material was PBMCs. Source of these receptors: a woman aged 45-65 years in good health and CMV-seronegative.

The rearrangement uses TRBV5-6 and TRBJ2-3; 8 bases fit TRBD1. The CDR3 runs to 13 residues. CDR1 is SGHDT, CDR2 YYEEEE, per germline. Losses at the gene ends were 4 bases for V and 7 bases for J; bases not matched to a gene: 5. DNA of the CDR3: TGTGCCAGCAGCGGACAGGGTTCATATACGCAGTATTTT. It is translated as CASSGQGSYTQYF.

Only a few counts were recorded for this clone. The chain couples TRBV9 to TRBJ2-2, with TRBD2 matching over 11 bases. Germline CDR1 reads SGDLS; CDR2 reads YYNGEE. V was clipped by 3 bases and J by 4 bases; unmatched bases: 20. This CDR3 has 21 residues. This CDR3 is CASSAGPVLAGDYGGTGELFF. In DNA, the CDR3 is TGTGCCAGCAGCGCAGGCCCTGTACTAGCGGGAGATTACGGCGGCACCGGGGAGCTGTTTTTT.

This clone was recorded once. The rearrangement links TRBV5-1 to TRBJ1-5; 7 bases map to TRBD1. J lost 3 bases, V lost 0 bases, and 3 bases had no gene match. CDR1 and CDR2 from the germline V gene are SGHRS and YFSETQ. The CDR3 totals 15 residues. DNA of the CDR3: TGCGCCAGCAGCTTGGCCGGGACAGACAATCAGCCCCAGCATTTT. It translates to CASSLAGTDNQPQHF.

The rearrangement joins TRBV6-6 to TRBJ2-2; no firm D call. The germline gives CDR1 MNHNY, CDR2 SVGAGI (reference sequence). V dropped 7 bases and J dropped 1 base, with 10 bases sitting between them. The length of the CDR3 is 14 residues. Here the CDR3 DNA reads TGTGCCAGCAAATCGTCGGGGAACACCGGGGAGCTGTTTTTT. It specifies CASKSSGNTGELFF.

Comments on this clone: This sample includes further DNA sequences coding for the same CDR3. The chain employs TRBV6-5 and TRBJ1-1; 7 bases are shared with TRBD1. Germline V gives CDR1 MNHEY, CDR2 SVGAGI. J gave up 4 bases and V 2 bases, and 7 bases lay outside the gene matches. The CDR3 runs to 15 residues. In DNA form, the CDR3 reads TGTGCCAGCAGTTACACGCACAGGGGTACCACTGAAGCTTTCTTT. As protein: CASSYTHRGTTEAFF.

Comments on this clone: The junction shows a germline mismatch at one end, possibly a read error. The chain links TRBV2 to TRBJ2-7; a possible D gene is TRBD2 (6 bases). Germline assignment: CDR1 SNHLY and CDR2 FYNNEI. This CDR3 contains 12 residues. CDR3 coding DNA: TGTGCCAGCAGTGAAAGGTCGGGAGTAGGCAACTTC. Translated, it gives CASSERSGVGNF.

The chain carries TRBV2 and TRBJ2-2, with 9 bases matching TRBD1. The CDR3 extends over 15 amino acids. CDR1 and CDR2 from the germline V gene are SNHLY and FYNNEI. V was pared by 6 bases and J by 7 bases, with 9 bases of the junction left unmatched. CDR3 residues: CASSGYRGRSGELFF. The CDR3 coding sequence is TGTGCCAGCAGCGGTTACAGGGGGCGAAGCGGGGAGCTGTTTTTT.

This clone has only one observation. The gene calls are TRBV5-1 and TRBJ1-2, with no clear D. The germline CDR1 and CDR2 sequences are SGHRS and YFSETQ. This CDR3 has 16 residues. Trimming cost V 8 bases and J 2 bases, with 22 bases left between them. The CDR3 DNA follows: TGCGCCAGTAGAGGCAGAACCTCAAACTCGAACTATGGCTACACCTTC. Translating it yields CASRGRTSNSNYGYTF.

This sequence joins TRBV11-1 and TRBJ2-7; TRBD1 might be the D (6 bases). V was cut by 2 bases and J by 2 bases, with 19 bases left in between. Germline V gene sequence: CDR1 SGHAT, CDR2 FQDESV (reference sequence). The CDR3 totals 17 residues. The CDR3 region has the DNA TGTGCCAGCAGCTTAAGCAGGGGAAACAATGGGACCTACGAGCAGTACTTC. This sequence encodes CASSLSRGNNGTYEQYF.

The chain joins TRBV9 to TRBJ2-3; the D is unclear. Trimming left V 4 bases short and J 2 bases short, with 5 bases between. This CDR3 region has 12 residues. Germline V CDR1 and CDR2: SGDLS, YYNGEE. CDR3 sequence reads: CASSPNTDTQYF. The CDR3 DNA reads TGTGCCAGCAGCCCCAACACAGATACGCAGTATTTT. The entire variable domain, with the rest obtained from reference TRBV9 and TRBJ2-3, is as follows: DSGVTQTPKHLITATGQRVTLRCSPRSGDLSVYWYQQSLDQGLQFLIQYYNGEERAKGNILERFSAQQFPDLHSELNLSSLELGDSALYFCASSPNTDTQYFGPGTRLTVL.

This clone has a single count. The chain carries TRBV28 and TRBJ1-2; TRBD1 matches at 7 bases. The trim removed 5 bases at V and 3 bases at J, leaving 0 bases unmatched. Germline V gene data show CDR1 as MDHEN and CDR2 as SYDVKM. CDR3 length: 12 residues. The CDR3 protein is CASSQGDYGYTF. Here the CDR3 DNA reads TGTGCCAGCAGTCAGGGGGACTATGGCTACACCTTC.

The genes are TRBV13 and TRBJ2-7; D might be TRBD2 (6 bases). There are 14 residues in the CDR3. The germline gives CDR1 PRHDT, CDR2 FYEKMQ (reference sequence). V lost 4 bases and J lost 6, with 16 bases in between. Here the CDR3 reads CASSSGLPPGEQYF. CDR3 sequence (DNA): TGTGCCAGCAGCTCGGGACTCCCTCCCGGCGAGCAGTACTTC.

This clone was counted only a few times. The gene calls are TRBV9 and TRBJ1-1; possible D gene TRBD1, 5 bases. This CDR3 spans 14 amino acids. Trimming removed 0 bases at V and 1 base at J, with 7 bases between. Looked up from germline, CDR1 is SGDLS and CDR2 is YYNGEE. In DNA, the CDR3 is TGTGCCAGCAGCGTAGTAACAGGGAACACTGAAGCTTTCTTT. Encoded protein: CASSVVTGNTEAFF.

This clone came up a few times. V gene TRBV1 combines with J gene TRBJ2-1; TRBD2, the D gene given by the table, was not confirmed from the DNA. TRBV1 represents a pseudogene. The CDR3 is 18 amino acids. Written as DNA, the CDR3 is TGCACCAGCAGCCAAGATCCCCCTATAGCGGGAGACCACAATGAGCAGTTCTTC. Its protein is CTSSQDPPIAGDHNEQFF.

V gene TRBV6-6 combines with J gene TRBJ1-3; D gene unclear. In germline, CDR1 is MNHNY, CDR2 SVGAGI (reference sequence). V was shortened by 6 bases and J by 5 bases, with 17 bases between the two germline ends. The CDR3 covers 15 residues. The CDR3, as DNA: TGTGCCAGCAGCCCCCGCGGTGGTCTTAGAAACACCATATATTTT. Protein sequence: CASSPRGGLRNTIYF.

This clone was recorded only once. The chain is built from TRBV18 and TRBJ1-2; D is perhaps TRBD1 (5 bases). Germline V gene data show CDR1 as KGHSH and CDR2 as LQKENI. The CDR3 spans 13 residues. Trimming left V 5 bases short and J 4 bases short, with 11 bases between. As DNA, the CDR3 is TGTGCCAGCTCAGAACAGGAGCTCTATGGCTACACCTTC. Amino acid sequence: CASSEQELYGYTF.